This TCR beta chain was identified during a study of monozygotic twins with inflammatory bowel disease. The study's findings and limits: Repertoire likeness was no different across concordant and discordant twins, perhaps owing to restricted power.

This CDR3 spans 15 amino acids. Comment on this clonotype: The antigen remains unidentified.

For every sample, eight separate reactions were used to make cDNA. Researchers used template switching to add UMIs featuring a 6-nucleotide sample barcode. TCRalpha along with TCRbeta cDNA was subjected to two nested PCRs lasting around 15 and 9 cycles. From its re-call of the 5' RACE reads, TCRdb lists each CDR3 protein once, without DNA. The repertoire table contains over 150,000 distinct CDR3 sequences. Sequenced: blood. The chain has TRBV12-3 or TRBV12-4 and TRBJ2-1. The receptor comes from a human donor with ulcerative colitis or Crohn's disease, or a healthy co-twin of an affected twin (not recorded which). The CDR3 region is CASSPNTTPNNEQFF.